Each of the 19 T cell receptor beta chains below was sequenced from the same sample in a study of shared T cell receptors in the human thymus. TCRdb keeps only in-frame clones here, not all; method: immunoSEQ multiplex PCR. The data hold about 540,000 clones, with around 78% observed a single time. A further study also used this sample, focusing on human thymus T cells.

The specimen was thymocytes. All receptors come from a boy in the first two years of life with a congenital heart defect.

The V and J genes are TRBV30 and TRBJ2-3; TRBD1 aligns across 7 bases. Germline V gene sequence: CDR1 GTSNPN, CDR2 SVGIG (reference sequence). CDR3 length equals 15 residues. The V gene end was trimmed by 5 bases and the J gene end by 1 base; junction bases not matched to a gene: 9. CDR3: CAWCHTGVGTDTQYF. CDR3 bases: TGTGCCTGGTGCCATACAGGGGTGGGCACAGATACGCAGTATTTT.

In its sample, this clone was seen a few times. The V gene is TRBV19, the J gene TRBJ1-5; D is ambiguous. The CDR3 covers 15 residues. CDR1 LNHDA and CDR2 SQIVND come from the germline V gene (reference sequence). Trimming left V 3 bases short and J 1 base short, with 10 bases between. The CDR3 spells CASSIWRVSNQPQHF. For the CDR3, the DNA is TGTGCCAGTAGTATCTGGAGGGTGAGCAATCAGCCCCAGCATTTT.

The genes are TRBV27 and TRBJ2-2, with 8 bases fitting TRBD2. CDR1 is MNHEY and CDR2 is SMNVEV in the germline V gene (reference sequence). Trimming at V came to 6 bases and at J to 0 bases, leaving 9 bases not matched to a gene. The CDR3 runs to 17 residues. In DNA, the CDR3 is TGTGCCAGCAGGGGGTCAGTTAGCGGGACGAACACCGGGGAGCTGTTTTTT. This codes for CASRGSVSGTNTGELFF.

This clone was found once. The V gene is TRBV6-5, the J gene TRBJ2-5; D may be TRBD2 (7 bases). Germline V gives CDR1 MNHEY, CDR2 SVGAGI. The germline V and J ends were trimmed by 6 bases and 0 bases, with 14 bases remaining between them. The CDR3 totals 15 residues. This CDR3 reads CASRGGRGDQETQYF. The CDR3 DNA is TGTGCCAGCAGAGGGGGGAGGGGTGACCAAGAGACCCAGTACTTC.

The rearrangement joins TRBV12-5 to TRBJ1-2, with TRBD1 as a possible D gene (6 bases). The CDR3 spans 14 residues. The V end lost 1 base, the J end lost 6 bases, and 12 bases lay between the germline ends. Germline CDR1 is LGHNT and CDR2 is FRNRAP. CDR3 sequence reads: CASGLGQGLDGYTF. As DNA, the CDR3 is TGTGCTAGTGGTTTGGGTCAGGGGCTGGATGGCTACACCTTC.

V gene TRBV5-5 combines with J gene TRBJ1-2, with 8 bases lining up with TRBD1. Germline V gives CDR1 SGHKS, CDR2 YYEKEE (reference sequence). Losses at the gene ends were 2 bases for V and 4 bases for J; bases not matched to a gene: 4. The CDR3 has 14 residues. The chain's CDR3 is CASSFSTGGYGYTF. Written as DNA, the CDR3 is TGTGCCAGCAGCTTCAGCACAGGGGGCTATGGCTACACCTTC. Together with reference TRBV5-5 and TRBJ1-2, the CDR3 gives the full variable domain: DAGVTQSPTHLIKTRGQQVTLRCSPISGHKSVSWYQQVLGQGPQFIFQYYEKEERGRGNFPDRFSARQFPNYSSELNVNALLLGDSALYLCASSFSTGGYGYTFGSGTRLTVV.

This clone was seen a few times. CDR3 DNA: TGCGCCAGCAGCCAACAGAGACTAGCGGGAGGGCCGTCCTACAATGAGCAGTTCTTC. Its protein is CASSQQRLAGGPSYNEQFF. This sequence joins TRBV4-3 and TRBJ2-1; 14 nucleotides line up with TRBD2. The length of the CDR3 is 19 residues. The trim removed 2 bases at V and 1 base at J, leaving 7 bases unmatched. CDR1 is LGHNA and CDR2 is YSLEER in the germline V gene.

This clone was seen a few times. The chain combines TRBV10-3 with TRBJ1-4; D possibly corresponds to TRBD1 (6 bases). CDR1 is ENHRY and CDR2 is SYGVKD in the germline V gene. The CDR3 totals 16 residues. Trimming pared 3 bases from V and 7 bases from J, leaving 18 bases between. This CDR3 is CAISDFSQGRLEKLFF. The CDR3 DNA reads TGTGCCATCAGTGACTTCTCGCAGGGGCGCCTTGAAAAACTGTTTTTT.

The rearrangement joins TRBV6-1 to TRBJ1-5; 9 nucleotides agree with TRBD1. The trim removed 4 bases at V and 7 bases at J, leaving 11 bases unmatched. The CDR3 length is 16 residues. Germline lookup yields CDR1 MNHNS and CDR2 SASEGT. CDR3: CASSAKPTGGEQPQHF. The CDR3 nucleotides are TGTGCCAGCAGTGCCAAGCCGACAGGGGGGGAACAGCCCCAGCATTTT.

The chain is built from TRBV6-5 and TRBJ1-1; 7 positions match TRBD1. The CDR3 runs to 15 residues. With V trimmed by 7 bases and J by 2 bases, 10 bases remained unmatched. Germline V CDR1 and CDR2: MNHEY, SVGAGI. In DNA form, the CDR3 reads TGTGCCAGCACCGAGGGACAGTGGGGAAACACTGAAGCTTTCTTT. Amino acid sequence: CASTEGQWGNTEAFF.

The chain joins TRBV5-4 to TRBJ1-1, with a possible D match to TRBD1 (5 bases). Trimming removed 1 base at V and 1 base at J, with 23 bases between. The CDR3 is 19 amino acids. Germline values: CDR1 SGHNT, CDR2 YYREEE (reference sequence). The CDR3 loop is CASSLRVGGNTLRNTEAFF. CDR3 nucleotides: TGTGCCAGCAGCTTGCGAGTTGGGGGGAACACGTTGAGGAACACTGAAGCTTTCTTT.

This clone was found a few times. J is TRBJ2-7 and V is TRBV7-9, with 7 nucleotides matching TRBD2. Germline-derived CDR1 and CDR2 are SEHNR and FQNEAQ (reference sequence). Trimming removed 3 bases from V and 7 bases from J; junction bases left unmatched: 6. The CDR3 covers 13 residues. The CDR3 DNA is TGTGCCAGCAGCTTCTCGGGGCGGGAGGAGCAGTACTTC. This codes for CASSFSGREEQYF.

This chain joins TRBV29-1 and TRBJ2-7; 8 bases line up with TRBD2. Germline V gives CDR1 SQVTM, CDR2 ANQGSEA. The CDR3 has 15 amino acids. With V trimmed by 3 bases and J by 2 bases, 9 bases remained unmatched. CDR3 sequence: CSVDRGSGGPYEQYF. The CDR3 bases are TGCAGCGTTGATAGGGGGTCGGGAGGGCCCTACGAGCAGTACTTC.

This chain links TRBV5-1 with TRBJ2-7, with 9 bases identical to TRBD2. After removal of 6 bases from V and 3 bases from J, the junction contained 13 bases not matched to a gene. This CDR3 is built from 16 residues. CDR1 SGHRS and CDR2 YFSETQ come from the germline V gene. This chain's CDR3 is CASNLLGLAPLYEQYF. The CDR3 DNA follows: TGCGCCAGCAACCTCCTAGGACTAGCGCCTCTCTACGAGCAGTACTTC.

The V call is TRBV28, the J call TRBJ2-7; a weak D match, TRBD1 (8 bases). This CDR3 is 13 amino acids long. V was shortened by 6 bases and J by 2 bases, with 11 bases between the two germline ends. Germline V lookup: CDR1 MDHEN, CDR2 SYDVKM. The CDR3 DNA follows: TGTGCCAGCAGCACAGGGGGGGCCTACGAGCAGTACTTC. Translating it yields CASSTGGAYEQYF.

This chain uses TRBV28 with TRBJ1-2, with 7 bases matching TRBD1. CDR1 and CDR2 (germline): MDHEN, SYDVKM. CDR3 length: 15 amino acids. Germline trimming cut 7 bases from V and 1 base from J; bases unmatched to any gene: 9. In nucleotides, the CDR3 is TGTGCCAGCACCCCCGAGAGGGGGCGTAACTATGGCTACACCTTC. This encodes CASTPERGRNYGYTF.

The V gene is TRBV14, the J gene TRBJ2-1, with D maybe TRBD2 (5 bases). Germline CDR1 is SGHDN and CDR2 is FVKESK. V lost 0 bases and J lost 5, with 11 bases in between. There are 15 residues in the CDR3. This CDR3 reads CASSQELAGHNEQFF. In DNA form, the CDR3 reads TGTGCCAGCAGCCAAGAGCTAGCAGGCCACAATGAGCAGTTCTTC.

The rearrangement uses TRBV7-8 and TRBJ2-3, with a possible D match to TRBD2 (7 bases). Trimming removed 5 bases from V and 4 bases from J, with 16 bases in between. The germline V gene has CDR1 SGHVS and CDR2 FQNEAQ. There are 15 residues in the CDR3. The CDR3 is CASSRGASRADTQYF. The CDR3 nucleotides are TGTGCCAGCAGCCGGGGGGCTAGCAGGGCAGATACGCAGTATTTT.

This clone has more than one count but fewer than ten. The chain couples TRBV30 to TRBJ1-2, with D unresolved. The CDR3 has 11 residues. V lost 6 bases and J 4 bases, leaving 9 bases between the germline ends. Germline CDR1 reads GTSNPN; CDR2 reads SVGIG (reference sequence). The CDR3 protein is CACTGVYGYTF. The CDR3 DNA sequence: TGTGCCTGCACGGGTGTCTATGGCTACACCTTC. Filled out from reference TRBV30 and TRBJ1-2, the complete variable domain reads SQTIHQWPATLVQPVGSPLSLECTVEGTSNPNLYWYRQAAGRGLQLLFYSVGIGQISSEVPQNLSASRPQDRQFILSSKKLLLSDSGFYLCACTGVYGYTFGSGTRLTVV.